The 10 T cell receptor beta chains below all came from one sample that was sequenced in a study of technical replicates of blood from several donors. Libraries were prepared by immunoSEQ multiplex PCR; TCRdb keeps only in-frame clonotypes and omits some of them. The table shows tens of thousands of clones, with 90% occurring only once. Sequenced input: PBMCs. Receptors were obtained from a human donor in good health. Some clones in this sample may be carry-over from other donors' samples.

This chain joins TRBV6-1 and TRBJ2-7; D is perhaps TRBD2 (5 bases). This CDR3 is 14 amino acids long. Germline V lookup: CDR1 MNHNS, CDR2 SASEGT. The ends were cut back, 0 bases at V and 2 bases at J, with 8 bases in the middle. This chain's CDR3 is CASSEALEAYEQYF. CDR3 bases: TGTGCCAGCAGTGAAGCGCTGGAGGCCTACGAGCAGTACTTC.

The chain couples TRBV7-3 to TRBJ2-2; 10 nucleotides line up with TRBD2. The V and J ends lost 5 bases and 4 bases, in that order; junction bases with no gene match: 7. The CDR3 covers 16 residues. Germline CDR1 SGHTA, CDR2 FQGTGA. This CDR3 reads CASSPLAGGRTGELFF. The CDR3 nucleotides read TGTGCCAGCAGCCCCTTAGCGGGGGGACGCACCGGGGAGCTGTTTTTT. The full variable domain, its missing parts supplied by reference TRBV7-3 and TRBJ2-2, is GAGVSQTPSNKVTEKGKYVELRCDPISGHTALYWYRQSLGQGPEFLIYFQGTGAADDSGLPNDRFFAVRPEGSVSTLKIQRTERGDSAVYLCASSPLAGGRTGELFFGEGSRLTVL.

The chain joins TRBV4-3 to TRBJ2-1, with 8 bases matching TRBD2. V shed 4 bases and J 0 bases; nucleotides not matched to a gene: 8. The CDR3 is 17 residues long. The germline gives CDR1 LGHNA, CDR2 YSLEER. CDR3 residues: CASSPRASGSSYNEQFF. CDR3 DNA: TGCGCCAGCAGCCCCCGGGCCAGCGGGAGCTCCTACAATGAGCAGTTCTTC.

V and J are TRBV7-7 and TRBJ2-5, with 7 bases fitting TRBD2. Losses at the gene ends were 5 bases for V and 2 bases for J; bases not matched to a gene: 8. From germline, CDR1 is SSHAT and CDR2 FNYEAQ (reference sequence). The length of the CDR3 is 15 residues. The CDR3: CASSPSSGLQETQYF. CDR3 nucleotide sequence: TGTGCCAGCAGCCCCTCTAGCGGCCTACAAGAGACCCAGTACTTC.

The V gene is TRBV2, the J gene TRBJ2-3; D gene uncertain. This CDR3 has 14 amino acids. From germline, CDR1 is SNHLY and CDR2 FYNNEI. The V end lost 4 bases, the J end lost 1 base, and 9 bases lay between the germline ends. CDR3 DNA: TGTGCCAGCAGTGGTCTTTTTCGCACAGATACGCAGTATTTT. It translates to CASSGLFRTDTQYF. Full variable domain (missing parts from reference TRBV2 and TRBJ2-3): EPEVTQTPSHQVTQMGQEVILRCVPISNHLYFYWYRQILGQKVEFLVSFYNNEISEKSEIFDDQFSVERPDGSNFTLKIRSTKLEDSAMYFCASSGLFRTDTQYFGPGTRLTVL.

This sequence joins TRBV30 and TRBJ1-2; 8 nucleotides agree with TRBD1. The length of the CDR3 is 13 residues. With 5 bases clipped from V and 4 bases from J, the junction kept 6 bases outside the gene matches. The germline CDR1 and CDR2 sequences are GTSNPN and SVGIG (reference sequence). This CDR3 is CAWDKDRGYGYTF. Written as DNA, the CDR3 is TGTGCCTGGGACAAAGACAGGGGCTATGGCTACACCTTC.

The chain couples TRBV7-6 to TRBJ2-3; D is unresolved. Per the germline V gene, CDR1 is SGHVS and CDR2 is FNYEAQ. Between the trimmed V and J ends, which lost 3 bases and 3 bases, there was a span of 7 bases. The CDR3 runs 13 residues. CDR3 nucleotides: TGTGCCAGCAGCTTCCTGAGGACAGATACGCAGTATTTT. Translating gives CASSFLRTDTQYF.

This chain connects TRBV2 to TRBJ2-3; 7 positions match TRBD1. The CDR3 is 14 residues long. CDR1 SNHLY and CDR2 FYNNEI come from the germline V gene. Trimming removed 8 bases from V and 6 bases from J; junction bases left unmatched: 11. The CDR3 sequence is CASSETGWGDTQYF. The CDR3 DNA reads TGTGCCAGCTCCGAGACAGGGTGGGGGGATACGCAGTATTTT.

The chain joins TRBV6-1 to TRBJ1-1, with 7 bases lining up with TRBD1. The CDR3 length is 15 residues. Trimming at V came to 2 bases and at J to 3 bases, leaving 6 bases not matched to a gene. Germline CDR1 is MNHNS and CDR2 is SASEGT. The CDR3 DNA reads TGTGCCAGCAGTGAATTCGAGGGGGCGCACACTGAAGCTTTCTTT. Its protein product is CASSEFEGAHTEAFF.

This sequence joins TRBV9 and TRBJ1-3; D remains unclear. The CDR3 contains 14 residues. Germline CDR1 reads SGDLS; CDR2 reads YYNGEE. V lost 2 bases and J lost 0, with 6 bases in between. CDR3 DNA sequence: TGTGCCAGCAGCGTCACTATCTCTGGAAACACCATATATTTT. This translates into CASSVTISGNTIYF.